The 4 T cell receptor beta chains listed next were all sequenced from one sample in a study of graft-versus-host responses after intestinal transplantation. Their antigens remain unidentified. Clones were sequenced by immunoSEQ multiplex PCR, and TCRdb holds only the in-frame ones, with some missing. The table has fewer than 90,000 clones, about 95% seen once; the top ten hold roughly 0.18%. Here the sequenced sample was unstimulated CD4+ T cells sorted from spleen or lymph node cells, taken before transplant. These receptors all stem from a human donor who was the organ donor for an intestinal transplant.

This clone came up a few times. The V call is TRBV5-5, the J call TRBJ2-5, with D perhaps TRBD2 (6 bases). The CDR3 length is 15 residues. The V end was cut by 0 bases, the J end by 6 bases, with 15 bases between. Germline CDR1 SGHKS, CDR2 YYEKEE (reference sequence). The chain's CDR3 is CASSLDLFGGKTQYF. The CDR3 DNA reads as TGTGCCAGCAGCTTGGACCTGTTTGGGGGGAAGACCCAGTACTTC. The variable domain in full, with the rest retrieved from reference TRBV5-5 and TRBJ2-5, is DAGVTQSPTHLIKTRGQQVTLRCSPISGHKSVSWYQQVLGQGPQFIFQYYEKEERGRGNFPDRFSARQFPNYSSELNVNALLLGDSALYLCASSLDLFGGKTQYFGPGTRLLVL.

DNA of the CDR3: TGTGCCAGTAGGAGGGTCATCCTCCCGACTAATGAAAAACTGTTTTTT. As protein: CASRRVILPTNEKLFF. The chain carries TRBV19 and TRBJ1-4; D is ambiguous. Trimming took off 6 bases at V and 2 bases at J, with 16 bases between the two ends. The CDR3 runs to 16 residues. CDR1 and CDR2 (germline): LNHDA, SQIVND (reference sequence).

The genes are TRBV10-1 and TRBJ2-7; 10 bases fit TRBD1. The V gene's germline CDR1 is WNHNN and CDR2 SYGVQD (reference sequence). Trimming at V came to 8 bases and at J to 7 bases, leaving 11 bases not matched to a gene. The CDR3 extends over 14 amino acids. CDR3 DNA sequence: TGCGCCAGCCTTAATTCGACAGGGGGCGGGGAGCAGTACTTC. Translation gives CASLNSTGGGEQYF.

The CDR3 protein is CASSERGFGYTF. The CDR3 coding sequence is TGTGCCAGCAGTGAACGGGGGTTCGGCTACACCTTC. The chain links TRBV6-1 to TRBJ1-2; TRBD1 might be the D (5 bases). Between the trimmed V and J ends, which lost 2 bases and 8 bases, there was a span of 9 bases. This CDR3 spans 12 amino acids. The germline V gene encodes CDR1 MNHNS and CDR2 SASEGT.